Listed here is a single T cell receptor (beta chain). The entry originates in a study of TIL therapy for anti-PD-1-resistant metastatic lung cancer. For the study at large: Most patients had lung adenocarcinoma.

As for time point: pre-treatment sample, taken before nivolumab and TIL therapy. CDR1 SGHTA and CDR2 FQGNSA come from the germline V gene. The V end was cut by 3 bases, the J end by 4 bases, with 18 bases between. This CDR3 is built from 16 residues. This was the immunoSEQ v3 assay. Survey-level samples got approximately 1.8 million read pairs; deep-level samples got roughly 5-6.5 million. This table comes from immunoSEQ multiplex PCR, and its TCRdb copy is limited to in-frame clones, with some not included. The profile shows around 50,000 clones, 70% to 75% of them singletons. Here the sequenced sample was blood, taken at baseline. The chain uses TRBV7-2 and TRBJ1-1; possibly TRBD1 for D (6 bases). The clonotype comes from a person between 25 and 79 years old with non-small cell lung cancer. CDR3 nucleotides: TGTGCCAGCAGCTTTTTCGATCGGGGGCATAGCACTGAAGCTTTCTTT. This codes for CASSFFDRGHSTEAFF.